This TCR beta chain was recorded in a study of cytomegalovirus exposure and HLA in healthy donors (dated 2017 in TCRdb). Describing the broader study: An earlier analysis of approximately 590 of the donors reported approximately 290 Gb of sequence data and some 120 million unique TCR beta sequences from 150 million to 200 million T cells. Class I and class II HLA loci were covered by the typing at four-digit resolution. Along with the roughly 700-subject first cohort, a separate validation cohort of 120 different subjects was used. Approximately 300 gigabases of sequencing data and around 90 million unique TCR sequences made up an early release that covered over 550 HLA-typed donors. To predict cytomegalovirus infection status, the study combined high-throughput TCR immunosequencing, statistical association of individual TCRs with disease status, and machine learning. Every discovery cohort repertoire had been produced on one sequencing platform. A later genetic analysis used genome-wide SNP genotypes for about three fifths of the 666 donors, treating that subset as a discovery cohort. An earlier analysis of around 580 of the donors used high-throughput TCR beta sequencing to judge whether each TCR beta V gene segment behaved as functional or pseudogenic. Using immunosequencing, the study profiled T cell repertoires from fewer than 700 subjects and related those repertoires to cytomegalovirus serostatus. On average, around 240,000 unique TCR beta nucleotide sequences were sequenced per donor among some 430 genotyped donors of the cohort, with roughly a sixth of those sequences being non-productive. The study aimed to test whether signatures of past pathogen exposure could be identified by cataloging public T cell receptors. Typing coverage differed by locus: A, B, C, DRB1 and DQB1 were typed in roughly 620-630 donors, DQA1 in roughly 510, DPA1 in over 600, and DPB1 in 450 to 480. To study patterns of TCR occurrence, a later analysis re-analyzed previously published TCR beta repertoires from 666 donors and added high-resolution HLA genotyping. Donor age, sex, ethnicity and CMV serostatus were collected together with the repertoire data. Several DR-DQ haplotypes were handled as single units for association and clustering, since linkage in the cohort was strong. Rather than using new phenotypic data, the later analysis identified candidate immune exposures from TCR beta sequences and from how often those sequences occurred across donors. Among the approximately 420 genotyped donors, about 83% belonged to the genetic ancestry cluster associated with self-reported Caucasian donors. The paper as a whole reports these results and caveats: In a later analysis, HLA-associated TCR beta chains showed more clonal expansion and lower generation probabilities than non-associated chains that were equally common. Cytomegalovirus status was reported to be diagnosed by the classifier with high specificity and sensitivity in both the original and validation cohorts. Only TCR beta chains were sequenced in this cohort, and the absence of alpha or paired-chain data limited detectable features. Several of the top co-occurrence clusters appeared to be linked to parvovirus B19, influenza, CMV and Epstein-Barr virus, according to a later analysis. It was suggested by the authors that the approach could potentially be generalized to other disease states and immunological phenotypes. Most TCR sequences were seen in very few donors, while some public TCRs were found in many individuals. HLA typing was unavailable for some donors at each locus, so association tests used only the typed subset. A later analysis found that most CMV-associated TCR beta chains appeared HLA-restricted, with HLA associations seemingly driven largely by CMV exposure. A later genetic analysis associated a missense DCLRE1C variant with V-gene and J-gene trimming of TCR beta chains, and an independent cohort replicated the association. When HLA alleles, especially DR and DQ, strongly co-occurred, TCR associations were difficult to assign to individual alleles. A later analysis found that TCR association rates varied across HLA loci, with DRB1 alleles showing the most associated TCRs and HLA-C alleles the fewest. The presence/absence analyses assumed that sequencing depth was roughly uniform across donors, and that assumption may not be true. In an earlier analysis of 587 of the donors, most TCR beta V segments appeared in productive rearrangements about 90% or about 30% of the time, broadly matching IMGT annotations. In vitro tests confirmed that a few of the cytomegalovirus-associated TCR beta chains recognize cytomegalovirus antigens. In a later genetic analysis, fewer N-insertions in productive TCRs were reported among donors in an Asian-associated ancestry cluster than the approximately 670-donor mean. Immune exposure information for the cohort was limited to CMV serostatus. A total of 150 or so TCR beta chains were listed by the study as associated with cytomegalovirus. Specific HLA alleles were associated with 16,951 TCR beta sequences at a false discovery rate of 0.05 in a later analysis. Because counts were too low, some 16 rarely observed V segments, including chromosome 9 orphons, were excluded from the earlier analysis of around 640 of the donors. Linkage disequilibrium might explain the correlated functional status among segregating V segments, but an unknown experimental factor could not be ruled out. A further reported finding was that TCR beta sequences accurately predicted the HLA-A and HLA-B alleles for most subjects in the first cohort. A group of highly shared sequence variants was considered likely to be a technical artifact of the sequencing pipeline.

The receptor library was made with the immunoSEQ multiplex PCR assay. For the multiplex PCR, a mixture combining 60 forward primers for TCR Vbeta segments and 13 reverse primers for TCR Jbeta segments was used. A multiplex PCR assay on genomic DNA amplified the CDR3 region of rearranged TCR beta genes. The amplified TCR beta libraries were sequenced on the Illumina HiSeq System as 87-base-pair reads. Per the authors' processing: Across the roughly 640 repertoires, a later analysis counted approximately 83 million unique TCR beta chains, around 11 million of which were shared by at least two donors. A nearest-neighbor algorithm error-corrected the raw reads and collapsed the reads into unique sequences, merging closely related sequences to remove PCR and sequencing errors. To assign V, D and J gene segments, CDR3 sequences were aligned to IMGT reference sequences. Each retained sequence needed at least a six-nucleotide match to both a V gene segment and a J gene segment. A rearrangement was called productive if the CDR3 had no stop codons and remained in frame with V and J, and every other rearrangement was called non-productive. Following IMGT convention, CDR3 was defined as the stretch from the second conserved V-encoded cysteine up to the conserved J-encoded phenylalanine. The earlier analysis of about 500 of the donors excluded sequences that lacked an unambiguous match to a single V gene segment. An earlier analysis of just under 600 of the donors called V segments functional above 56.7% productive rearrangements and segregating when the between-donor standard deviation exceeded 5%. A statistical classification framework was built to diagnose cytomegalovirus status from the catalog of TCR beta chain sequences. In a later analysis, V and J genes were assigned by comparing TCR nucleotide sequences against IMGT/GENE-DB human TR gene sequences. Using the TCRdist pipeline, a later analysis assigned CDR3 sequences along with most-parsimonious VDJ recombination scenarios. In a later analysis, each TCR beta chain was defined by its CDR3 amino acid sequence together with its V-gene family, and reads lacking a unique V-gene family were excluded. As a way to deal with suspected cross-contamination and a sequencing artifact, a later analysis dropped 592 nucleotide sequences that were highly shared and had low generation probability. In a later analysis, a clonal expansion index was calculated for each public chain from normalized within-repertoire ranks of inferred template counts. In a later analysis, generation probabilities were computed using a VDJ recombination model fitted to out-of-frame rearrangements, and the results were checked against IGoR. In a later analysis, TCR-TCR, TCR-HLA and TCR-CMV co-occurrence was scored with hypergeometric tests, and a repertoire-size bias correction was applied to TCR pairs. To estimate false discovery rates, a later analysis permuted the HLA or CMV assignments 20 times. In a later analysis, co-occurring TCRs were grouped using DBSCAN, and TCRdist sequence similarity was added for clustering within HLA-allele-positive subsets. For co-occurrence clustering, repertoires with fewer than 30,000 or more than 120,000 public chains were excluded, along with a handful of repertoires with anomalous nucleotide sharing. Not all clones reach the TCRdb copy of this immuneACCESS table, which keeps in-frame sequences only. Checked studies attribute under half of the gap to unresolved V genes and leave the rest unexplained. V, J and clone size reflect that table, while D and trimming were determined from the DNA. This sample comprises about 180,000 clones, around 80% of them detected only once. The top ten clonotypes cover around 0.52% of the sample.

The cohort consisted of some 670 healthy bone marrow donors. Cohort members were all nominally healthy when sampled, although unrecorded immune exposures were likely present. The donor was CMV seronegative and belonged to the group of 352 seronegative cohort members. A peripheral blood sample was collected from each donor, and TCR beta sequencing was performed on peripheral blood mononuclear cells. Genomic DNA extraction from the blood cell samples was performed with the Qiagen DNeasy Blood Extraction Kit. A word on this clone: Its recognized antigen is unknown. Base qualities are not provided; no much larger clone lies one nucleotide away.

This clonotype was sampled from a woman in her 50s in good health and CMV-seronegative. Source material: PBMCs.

The CDR3 loop reads CASSLLFGQGLYQYF. At the DNA level, the sequence is TGTGCCAGCAGTTTATTGTTCGGACAGGGATTGTATCAGTACTTC. The chain employs TRBV28 and TRBJ2-7, and 8 junctional nucleotides match TRBD1. Via the germline V gene, CDR1 is MDHEN and CDR2 SYDVKM. The CDR3, from cysteine to phenylalanine, totals 15 residues. Of the read, only the CDR3 DNA is kept; its 45 bases are in frame from base 1. Germline trimming amounts to 1 base on V and 10 bases on J, with 12 as the count of junction bases outside the gene matches.